The clone carrying this T cell receptor (beta chain) has only a few counts. No antigen is known for it. TCRdb re-analysed the 5' RACE reads in MiXCR, keeping a single row per CDR3 protein. The table records about 920,000 distinct CDR3 sequences, roughly 12% of them present only once. The CDR3 loop spans 15 amino acids. V shed 1 base, J shed 3 bases, and the junction held 4 bases outside the gene matches. This record belongs to a study of identical twins. General study results and limits: Less excess twin sharing appeared in beta out-of-frame sequences. Within monozygotic twins, out-of-frame TCR alpha sharing was underestimated by the models.

Only healthy Caucasians were included as donors. This sample also belongs to another study, concerning yellow fever vaccine responses in identical twins.

The rearrangement joins TRBV12-3 or TRBV12-4 to TRBJ2-5; 8 positions agree with TRBD2. The specimen was PBMCs. This TCR derives from a woman under 30 in good health. CDR3 loop: CASSLGGTREETQYF. The CDR3 bases are TGTGCCAGCAGTTTAGGCGGGACTAGGGAAGAGACCCAGTACTTC.